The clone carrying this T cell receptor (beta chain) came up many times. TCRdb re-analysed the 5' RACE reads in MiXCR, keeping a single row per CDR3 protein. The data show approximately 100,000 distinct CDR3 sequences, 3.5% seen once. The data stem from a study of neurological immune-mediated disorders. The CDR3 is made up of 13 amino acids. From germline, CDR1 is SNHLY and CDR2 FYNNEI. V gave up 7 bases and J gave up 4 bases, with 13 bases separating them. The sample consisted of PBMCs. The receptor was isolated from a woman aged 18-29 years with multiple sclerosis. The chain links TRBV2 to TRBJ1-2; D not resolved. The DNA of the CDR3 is TGTGCCAGCACCCGAGAGGCTTTCTATGGCTACACCTTC. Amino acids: CASTREAFYGYTF.